This TCR beta chain was sequenced during a study of blood T cell repertoires in COVID-19. For the study at large: The United States, Italy and Spain were the sources of the acute and convalescent COVID-19 samples.

Data came from immunoSEQ multiplex PCR; TCRdb stores just in-frame clones and leaves some out. This table has roughly 160,000 clones, approximately 88% appearing once. The sequence was obtained from a woman aged 60 to 75 who had recovered from COVID-19. The material sequenced was peripheral blood.

The CDR3 DNA reads as TGTGCCAGCAGCCAAGCGGGGGGACGCACAGATACGCAGTATTTT. This sequence encodes CASSQAGGRTDTQYF. This rearrangement joins TRBV5-4 to TRBJ2-3, with 9 positions matching TRBD2. Germline V gives CDR1 SGHNT, CDR2 YYREEE (reference sequence). This CDR3 contains 15 residues. After removal of 4 bases from V and 1 base from J, the junction contained 4 bases not matched to a gene.